This T cell receptor (beta chain) was sequenced during a study of T cell changes during pregnancy in multiple sclerosis. TCRdb's table, derived via immunoSEQ multiplex PCR, lists solely in-frame clones and lacks some. The top ten clones hold less than 0.9% of a sample with about 100,000 clones, 80% to 95% of them seen once. The sequence was obtained from a female donor in good health, enrolled as a control in a pregnancy study. The starting material was peripheral blood, obtained in the third trimester of pregnancy.

For the CDR3, the DNA is TGTGCCAGTGTCCGTGTTGACGGAGACTATGGCTACACCTTC. The encoded protein is CASVRVDGDYGYTF. The gene calls are TRBV19 and TRBJ1-2; D remains ambiguous. Per the germline V gene, CDR1 is LNHDA and CDR2 is SQIVND (reference sequence). Trimming left V 8 bases short and J 3 bases short, with 16 bases between. This CDR3 has 14 amino acids.